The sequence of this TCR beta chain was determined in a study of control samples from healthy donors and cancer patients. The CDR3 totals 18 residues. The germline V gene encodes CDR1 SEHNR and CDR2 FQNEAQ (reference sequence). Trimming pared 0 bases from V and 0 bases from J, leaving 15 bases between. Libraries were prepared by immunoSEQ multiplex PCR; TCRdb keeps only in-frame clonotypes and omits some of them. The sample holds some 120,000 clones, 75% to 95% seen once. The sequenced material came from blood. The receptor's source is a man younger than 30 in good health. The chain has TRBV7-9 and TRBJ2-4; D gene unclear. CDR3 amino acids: CASSLASEYQIAKNIQYF. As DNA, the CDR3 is TGTGCCAGCAGCTTAGCTTCGGAATATCAGATAGCCAAAAACATTCAGTACTTC.